The 6 T cell receptor beta chains below come from one sample, sequenced in a study of T cell responses to AZD1222 COVID-19 vaccine. This table comes from immunoSEQ multiplex PCR, and its TCRdb copy is limited to in-frame clones, with some not included. The table has roughly 120,000 clones, about 89% seen once. Sequenced material: peripheral blood, taken 28 days after the second AZD1222 dose. The receptors come from an adult who received the AZD1222 COVID-19 vaccine.

This chain uses TRBV5-1 with TRBJ2-7; 7 bases match TRBD1. Germline CDR1 reads SGHRS; CDR2 reads YFSETQ. Trimming removed 0 bases from V and 2 bases from J; junction bases left unmatched: 8. The CDR3 runs 16 residues. The CDR3 is CASSLGTGWVAYEQYF. The CDR3 DNA follows: TGCGCCAGCAGCTTGGGGACAGGTTGGGTGGCCTACGAGCAGTACTTC.

This chain links TRBV4-2 with TRBJ2-2, with a possible D match to TRBD2 (6 bases). V lost 2 bases to trimming and J lost 4 bases, with 17 bases between them. Germline V CDR1 and CDR2: LGHNA, YNFKEQ. This CDR3 region has 17 residues. CDR3 residues: CASSQMTGAFGTGELFF. Here the CDR3 DNA reads TGTGCCAGCAGCCAAATGACGGGAGCCTTTGGCACCGGGGAGCTGTTTTTT.

The V gene is TRBV4-1, the J gene TRBJ1-2, with D tentatively TRBD1 (5 bases). The germline V gene has CDR1 MGHRA and CDR2 YSYEKL. This CDR3 has 13 residues. With 4 bases removed from V and 2 bases from J, the gap between germline ends came to 8 bases. CDR3 loop: CASSPTENYGYTF. As DNA, the CDR3 is TGCGCCAGCAGCCCGACAGAGAACTATGGCTACACCTTC.

This clone occurred once. The chain has TRBV5-6 and TRBJ2-5; TRBD1 agrees at 9 bases. The V gene end was trimmed by 4 bases and the J gene end by 4 bases; junction bases not matched to a gene: 8. This CDR3 spans 15 amino acids. The germline V gene has CDR1 SGHDT and CDR2 YYEEEE. CDR3 region: CASSRLQGARETQYF. CDR3 DNA: TGTGCCAGCAGCCGACTACAGGGGGCCCGAGAGACCCAGTACTTC.

J is TRBJ1-1 and V is TRBV6-6; 9 bases line up with TRBD1. The CDR3 covers 15 residues. After removal of 4 bases from V and 2 bases from J, the junction contained 5 bases not matched to a gene. Germline lookup yields CDR1 MNHNY and CDR2 SVGAGI (reference sequence). DNA of the CDR3: TGTGCCAGCAGTTCGTGGACAGGGGCCAACACTGAAGCTTTCTTT. It yields the protein CASSSWTGANTEAFF.

The chain joins TRBV5-5 to TRBJ1-6; D gene unclear. Germline CDR1 is SGHKS and CDR2 is YYEKEE (reference sequence). The CDR3 totals 14 residues. V lost 2 bases and J lost 6, with 9 bases in between. DNA for the CDR3: TGTGCCAGCAGCTTAGGAAGGCCTAATTCACCCCTCCACTTT. Encoded protein: CASSLGRPNSPLHF.